This T cell receptor (beta chain) was sequenced in a study of post-analysis software for immune sequencing data. Sequencing libraries made from TCR beta cDNA carried unique molecular identifiers. Researchers reported roughly 0.5 million cDNA molecules coming from 1 to 10 million T cells. TCRdb fed the PCR reads into MiXCR, producing one record per CDR3 protein. The sample includes approximately 440,000 distinct CDR3 sequences, 40% to 55% seen only once; the top ten take 9% to 14%. General observations from the study: Among a few TRBV segments more frequent in patients than controls were TRBV5-6, TRBV5-1 and TRBV20-1. Normalized Chao1 diversity was significantly reduced in patients versus controls.

Concerning this clonotype: Its antigen is as yet unknown.

The CDR3 has 13 amino acids. The V gene's germline CDR1 is MDHEN and CDR2 SYDVKM. Trimming shortened V by 7 bases and J by 4 bases, and 13 bases separated the two germline ends. Sample: blood. The J gene is TRBJ2-5, the V gene TRBV28; the D is unclear. The TCR was taken from a girl aged 10 to 17 with multiple sclerosis. As DNA, the CDR3 is TGTGCCAGCATGCATAATGGGGTAGAGACCCAGTACTTC. It translates to CASMHNGVETQYF.